Judged by abundance, the clone carrying this T cell receptor (beta chain) is medium-sized. The table came from immunoSEQ multiplex PCR; TCRdb's copy has only in-frame clones and leaves some out. This sample has thousands of clones, with nearly 50% found just once. The data were taken from a study of CXCR4 blockade with PD-1 therapy in pancreatic cancer. Germline loops: CDR1 MNHGY, CDR2 SAAAGT. With 0 bases removed from V and 5 bases from J, the gap between germline ends came to 17 bases. This CDR3 is 17 amino acids long. This clonotype was sampled from a human donor with pancreatic ductal adenocarcinoma. Specimen: tumor tissue. This rearrangement joins TRBV6-8 to TRBJ1-3; D perhaps matches TRBD1 (6 bases). Here the CDR3 DNA reads TGTGCCAGCAGTTACTCGAGGACGGGGGCGCTTAGAAACACCATATATTTT. Its translation is CASSYSRTGALRNTIYF.